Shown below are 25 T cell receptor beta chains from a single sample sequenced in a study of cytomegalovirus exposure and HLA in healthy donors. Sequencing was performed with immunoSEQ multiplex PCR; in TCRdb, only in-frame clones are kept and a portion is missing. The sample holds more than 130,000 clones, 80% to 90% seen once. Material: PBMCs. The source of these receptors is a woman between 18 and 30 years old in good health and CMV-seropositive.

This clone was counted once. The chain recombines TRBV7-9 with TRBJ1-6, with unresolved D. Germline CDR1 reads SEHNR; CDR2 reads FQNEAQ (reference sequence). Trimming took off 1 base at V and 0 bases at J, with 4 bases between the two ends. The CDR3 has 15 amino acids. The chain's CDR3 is CASSLDSSYNSPLHF. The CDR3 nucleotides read TGTGCCAGCAGCTTAGATAGCTCCTATAATTCACCCCTCCACTTT.

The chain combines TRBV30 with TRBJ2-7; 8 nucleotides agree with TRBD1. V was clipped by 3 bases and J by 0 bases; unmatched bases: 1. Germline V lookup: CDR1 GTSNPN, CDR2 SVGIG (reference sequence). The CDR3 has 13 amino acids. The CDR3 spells CAWRGTGSYEQYF. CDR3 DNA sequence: TGTGCCTGGAGAGGGACAGGCTCCTACGAGCAGTACTTC.

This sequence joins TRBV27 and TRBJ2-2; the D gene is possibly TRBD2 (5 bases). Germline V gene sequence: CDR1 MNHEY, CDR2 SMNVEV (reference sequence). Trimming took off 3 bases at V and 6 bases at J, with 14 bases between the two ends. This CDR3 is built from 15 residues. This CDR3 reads CASSLYRGLAGELFF. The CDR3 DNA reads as TGTGCCAGCAGTTTGTATCGGGGATTGGCCGGGGAGCTGTTTTTT.

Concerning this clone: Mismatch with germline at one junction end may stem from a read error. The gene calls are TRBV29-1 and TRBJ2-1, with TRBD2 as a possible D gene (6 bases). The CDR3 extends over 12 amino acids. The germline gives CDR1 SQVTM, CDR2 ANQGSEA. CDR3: CNVRGSGDEQFF. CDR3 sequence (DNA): TGCAACGTTCGGGGGTCTGGGGATGAGCAGTTCTTC.

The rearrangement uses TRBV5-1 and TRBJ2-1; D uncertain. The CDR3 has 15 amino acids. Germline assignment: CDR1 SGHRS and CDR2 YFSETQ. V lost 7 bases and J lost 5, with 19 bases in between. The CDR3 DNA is TGCGCCAGCTGTACACCCAGTACCATGAACAATGAGCAGTTCTTC. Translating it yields CASCTPSTMNNEQFF.

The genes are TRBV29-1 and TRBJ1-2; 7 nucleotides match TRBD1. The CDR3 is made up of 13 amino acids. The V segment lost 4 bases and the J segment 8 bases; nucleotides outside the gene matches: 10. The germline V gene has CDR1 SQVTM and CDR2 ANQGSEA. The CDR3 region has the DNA TGCAGCGTTGTAGGGGACAGCTTGGGGGGCTACACCTTC. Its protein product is CSVVGDSLGGYTF.

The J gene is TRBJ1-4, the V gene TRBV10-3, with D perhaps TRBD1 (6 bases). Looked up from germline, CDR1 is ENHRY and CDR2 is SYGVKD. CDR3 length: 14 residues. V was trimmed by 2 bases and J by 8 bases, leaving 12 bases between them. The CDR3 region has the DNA TGTGCCATCAGTGAGGGCAGGGGCGAGGAAAAACTGTTTTTT. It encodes CAISEGRGEEKLFF.

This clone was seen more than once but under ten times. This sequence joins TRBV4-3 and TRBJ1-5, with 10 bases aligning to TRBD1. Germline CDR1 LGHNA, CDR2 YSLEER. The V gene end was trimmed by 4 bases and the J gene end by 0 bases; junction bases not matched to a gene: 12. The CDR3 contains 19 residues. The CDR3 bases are TGCGCCAGCAGCCCAGAAGTGGGGACAGGGGACTATAGCAATCAGCCCCAGCATTTT. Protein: CASSPEVGTGDYSNQPQHF.

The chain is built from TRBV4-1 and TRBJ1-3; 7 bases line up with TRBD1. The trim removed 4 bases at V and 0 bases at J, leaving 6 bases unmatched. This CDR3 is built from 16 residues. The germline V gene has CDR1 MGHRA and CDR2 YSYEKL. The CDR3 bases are TGCGCCAGCAGCCCGTTTACAGGGGACTCTGGAAACACCATATATTTT. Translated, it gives CASSPFTGDSGNTIYF.

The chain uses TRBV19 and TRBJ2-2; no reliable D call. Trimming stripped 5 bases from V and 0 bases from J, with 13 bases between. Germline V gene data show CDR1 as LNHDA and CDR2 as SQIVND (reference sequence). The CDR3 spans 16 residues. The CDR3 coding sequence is TGTGCCAGTAGTCTACGACAAGACGCGAACACCGGGGAGCTGTTTTTT. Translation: CASSLRQDANTGELFF. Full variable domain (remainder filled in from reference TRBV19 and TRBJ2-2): DGGITQSPKYLFRKEGQNVTLSCEQNLNHDAMYWYRQDPGQGLRLIYYSQIVNDFQKGDIAEGYSVSREKKESFPLTVTSAQKNPTAFYLCASSLRQDANTGELFFGEGSRLTVL.

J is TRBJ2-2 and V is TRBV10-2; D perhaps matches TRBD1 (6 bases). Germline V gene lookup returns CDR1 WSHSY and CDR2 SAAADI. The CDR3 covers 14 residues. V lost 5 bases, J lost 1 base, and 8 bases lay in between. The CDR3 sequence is CASSPGENTGELFF. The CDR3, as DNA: TGCGCCAGCAGTCCAGGGGAGAACACCGGGGAGCTGTTTTTT.

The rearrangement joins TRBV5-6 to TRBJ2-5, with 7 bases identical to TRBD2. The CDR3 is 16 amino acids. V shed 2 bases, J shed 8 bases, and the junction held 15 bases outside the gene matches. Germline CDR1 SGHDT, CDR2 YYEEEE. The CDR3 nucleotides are TGTGCCAGCAGCTTCGGTGTGGGGGGGTTAAGAGATACCCAGTACTTC. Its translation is CASSFGVGGLRDTQYF.

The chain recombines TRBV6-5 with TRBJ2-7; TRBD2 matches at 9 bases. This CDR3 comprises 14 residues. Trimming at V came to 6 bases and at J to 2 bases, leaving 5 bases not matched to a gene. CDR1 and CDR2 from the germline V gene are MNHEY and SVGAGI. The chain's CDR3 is CASRSSGGTYEQYF. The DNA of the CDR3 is TGTGCCAGCAGGAGTAGCGGGGGCACCTACGAGCAGTACTTC.

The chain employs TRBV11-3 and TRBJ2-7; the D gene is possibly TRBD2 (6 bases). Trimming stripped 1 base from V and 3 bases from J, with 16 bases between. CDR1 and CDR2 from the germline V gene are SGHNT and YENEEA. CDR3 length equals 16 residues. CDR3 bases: TGTGCCAGCAGCTTAGGCGGTGGGACTCCCATCTACGAGCAGTACTTC. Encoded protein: CASSLGGGTPIYEQYF.

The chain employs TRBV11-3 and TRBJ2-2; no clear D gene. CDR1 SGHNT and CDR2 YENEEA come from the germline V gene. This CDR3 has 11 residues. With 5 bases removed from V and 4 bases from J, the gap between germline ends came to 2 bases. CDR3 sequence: CASSLTGELFF. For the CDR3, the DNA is TGTGCCAGCAGCCTCACCGGGGAGCTGTTTTTT.

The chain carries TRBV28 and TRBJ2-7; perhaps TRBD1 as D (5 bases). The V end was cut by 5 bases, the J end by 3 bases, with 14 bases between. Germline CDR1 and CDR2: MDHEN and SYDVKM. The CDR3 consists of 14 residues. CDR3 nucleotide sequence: TGTGCCAGCAGTAAGTTAGGGGTGATCTACGAGCAGTACTTC. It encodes CASSKLGVIYEQYF.

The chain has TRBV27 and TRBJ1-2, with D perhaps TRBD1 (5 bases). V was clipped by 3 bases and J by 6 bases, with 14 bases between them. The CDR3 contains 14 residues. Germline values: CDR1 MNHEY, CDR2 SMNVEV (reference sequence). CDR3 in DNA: TGTGCCAGCAGTTTCGGGGGTGGATCACATGGCTACACCTTC. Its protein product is CASSFGGGSHGYTF.

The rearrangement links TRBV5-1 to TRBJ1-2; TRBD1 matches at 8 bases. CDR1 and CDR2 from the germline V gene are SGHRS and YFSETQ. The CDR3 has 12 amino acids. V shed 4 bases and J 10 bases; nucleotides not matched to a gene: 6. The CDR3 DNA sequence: TGCGCCAGCAGCAAGGACAGGGAAGACTACACCTTC. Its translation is CASSKDREDYTF.

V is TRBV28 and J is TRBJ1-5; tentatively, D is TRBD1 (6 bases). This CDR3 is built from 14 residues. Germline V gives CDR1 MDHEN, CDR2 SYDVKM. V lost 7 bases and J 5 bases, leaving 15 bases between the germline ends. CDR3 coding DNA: TGTGCCAGCACCAAGGAGGCAGGGGATCAGCCCCAGCATTTT. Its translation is CASTKEAGDQPQHF. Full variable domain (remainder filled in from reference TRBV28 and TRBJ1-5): DVKVTQSSRYLVKRTGEKVFLECVQDMDHENMFWYRQDPGLGLRLIYFSYDVKMKEKGDIPEGYSVSREKKERFSLILESASTNQTSMYLCASTKEAGDQPQHFGDGTRLSIL.

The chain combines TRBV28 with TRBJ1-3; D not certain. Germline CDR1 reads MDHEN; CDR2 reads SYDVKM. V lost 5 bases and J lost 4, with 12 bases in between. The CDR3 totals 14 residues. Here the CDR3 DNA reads TGTGCCAGCAGTCCCCCCGGGTCCGGAAACACCATATATTTT. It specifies CASSPPGSGNTIYF.

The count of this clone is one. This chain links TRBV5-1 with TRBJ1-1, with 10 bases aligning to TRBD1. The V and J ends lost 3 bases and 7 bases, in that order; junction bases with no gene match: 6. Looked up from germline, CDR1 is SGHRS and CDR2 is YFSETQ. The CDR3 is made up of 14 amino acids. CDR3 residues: CASSSGQGTGEAFF. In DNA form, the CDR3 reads TGCGCCAGCAGCTCGGGACAGGGGACGGGTGAAGCTTTCTTT.

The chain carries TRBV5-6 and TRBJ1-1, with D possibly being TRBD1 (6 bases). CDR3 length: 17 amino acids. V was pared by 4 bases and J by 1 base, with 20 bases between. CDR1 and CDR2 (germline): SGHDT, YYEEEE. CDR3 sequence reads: CASSAWGHQTTNTEAFF. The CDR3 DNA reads TGTGCCAGCAGCGCGTGGGGACATCAGACAACGAACACTGAAGCTTTCTTT.

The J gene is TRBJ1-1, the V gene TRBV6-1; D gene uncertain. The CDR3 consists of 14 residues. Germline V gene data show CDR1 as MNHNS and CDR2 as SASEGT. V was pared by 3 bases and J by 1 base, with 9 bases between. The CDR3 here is CASSELSRNTEAFF. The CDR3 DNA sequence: TGTGCCAGCAGTGAGCTTTCGAGGAACACTGAAGCTTTCTTT.

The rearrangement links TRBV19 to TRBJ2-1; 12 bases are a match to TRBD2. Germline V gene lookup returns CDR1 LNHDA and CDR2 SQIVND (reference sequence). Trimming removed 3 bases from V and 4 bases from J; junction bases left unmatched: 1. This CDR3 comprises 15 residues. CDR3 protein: CASSMGLAGYNEQFF. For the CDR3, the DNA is TGTGCCAGTAGTATGGGACTAGCGGGTTACAATGAGCAGTTCTTC. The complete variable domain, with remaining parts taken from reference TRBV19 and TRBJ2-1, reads DGGITQSPKYLFRKEGQNVTLSCEQNLNHDAMYWYRQDPGQGLRLIYYSQIVNDFQKGDIAEGYSVSREKKESFPLTVTSAQKNPTAFYLCASSMGLAGYNEQFFGPGTRLTVL.

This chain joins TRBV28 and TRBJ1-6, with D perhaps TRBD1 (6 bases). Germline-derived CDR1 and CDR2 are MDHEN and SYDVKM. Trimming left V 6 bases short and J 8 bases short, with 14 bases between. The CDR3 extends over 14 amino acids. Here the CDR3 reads CASRGRDRYSPLHF. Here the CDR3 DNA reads TGTGCCAGCAGAGGGCGTGACAGGTATTCACCCCTCCACTTT. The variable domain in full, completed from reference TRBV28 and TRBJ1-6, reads DVKVTQSSRYLVKRTGEKVFLECVQDMDHENMFWYRQDPGLGLRLIYFSYDVKMKEKGDIPEGYSVSREKKERFSLILESASTNQTSMYLCASRGRDRYSPLHFGNGTRLTVT.